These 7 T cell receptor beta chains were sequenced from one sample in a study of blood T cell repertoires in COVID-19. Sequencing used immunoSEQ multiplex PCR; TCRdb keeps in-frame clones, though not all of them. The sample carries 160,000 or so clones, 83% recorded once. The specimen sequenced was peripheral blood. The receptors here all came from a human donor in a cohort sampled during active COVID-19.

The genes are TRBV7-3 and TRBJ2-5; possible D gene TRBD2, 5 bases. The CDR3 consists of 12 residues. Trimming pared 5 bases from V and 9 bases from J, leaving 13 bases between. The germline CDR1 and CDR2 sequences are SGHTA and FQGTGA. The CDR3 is CASSAELGAQYF. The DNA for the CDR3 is TGTGCCAGCAGCGCAGAGCTCGGGGCCCAGTACTTC.

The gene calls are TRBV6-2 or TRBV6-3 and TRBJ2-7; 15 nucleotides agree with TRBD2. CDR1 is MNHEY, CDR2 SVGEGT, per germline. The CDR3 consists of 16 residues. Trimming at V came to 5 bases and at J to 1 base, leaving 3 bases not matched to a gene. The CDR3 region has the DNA TGTGCCAGCAGTACCGGACTAGCGGGAGGGTCCTACGAGCAGTACTTC. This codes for CASSTGLAGGSYEQYF.

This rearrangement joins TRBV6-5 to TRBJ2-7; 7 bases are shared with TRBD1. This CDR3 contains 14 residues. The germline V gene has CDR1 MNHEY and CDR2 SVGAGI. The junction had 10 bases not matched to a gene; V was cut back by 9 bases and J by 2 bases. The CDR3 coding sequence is TGTGCCAGTAAAGGGGGCCTAGGCGCCTACGAGCAGTACTTC. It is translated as CASKGGLGAYEQYF.

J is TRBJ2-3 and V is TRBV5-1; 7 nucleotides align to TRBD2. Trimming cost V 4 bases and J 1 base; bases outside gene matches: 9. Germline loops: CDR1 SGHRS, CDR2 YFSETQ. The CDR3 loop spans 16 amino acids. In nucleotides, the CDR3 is TGCGCCAGCAGCCCCTGGAGCGCGGGGGGCACAGATACGCAGTATTTT. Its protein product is CASSPWSAGGTDTQYF.

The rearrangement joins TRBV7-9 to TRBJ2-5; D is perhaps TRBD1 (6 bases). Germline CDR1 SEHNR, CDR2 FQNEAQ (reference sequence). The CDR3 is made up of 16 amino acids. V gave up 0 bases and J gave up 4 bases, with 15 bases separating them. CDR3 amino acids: CASSLAVRGIGETQYF. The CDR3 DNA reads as TGTGCCAGCAGCTTAGCGGTTAGGGGGATTGGAGAGACCCAGTACTTC.

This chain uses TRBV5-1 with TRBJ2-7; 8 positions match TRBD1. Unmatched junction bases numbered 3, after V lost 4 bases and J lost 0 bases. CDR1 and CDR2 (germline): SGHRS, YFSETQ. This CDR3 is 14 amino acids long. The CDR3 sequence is CASSTGTGSYEQYF. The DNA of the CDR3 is TGCGCCAGCAGCACCGGGACAGGCTCCTACGAGCAGTACTTC.

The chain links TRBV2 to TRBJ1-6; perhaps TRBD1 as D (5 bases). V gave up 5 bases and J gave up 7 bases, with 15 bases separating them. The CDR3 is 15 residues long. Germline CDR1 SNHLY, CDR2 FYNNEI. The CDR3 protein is CASSLQGGGNSPLHF. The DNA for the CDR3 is TGTGCCAGCAGTCTGCAGGGTGGGGGGAATTCACCCCTCCACTTT.